This T cell receptor (beta chain) was identified in a study of cytotoxic CD8 clonotypes in ibrutinib-treated CLL. Across the whole study: The response samples were taken once patients had been treated for a median of 12 months, range 6 to 36. The study recorded mean values of about 260,000 productive templates and 94,082 productive rearrangements per sample.

Method: immunoSEQ multiplex PCR; TCRdb's copy keeps in-frame clones and lacks some. Of around 250,000 clones listed, 70% are singletons. The germline V gene encodes CDR1 SNHLY and CDR2 FYNNEI. The CDR3 length is 14 residues. V was cut by 8 bases and J by 5 bases, with 18 bases left in between. This TCR derives from a human donor with chronic lymphocytic leukemia. This chain connects TRBV2 to TRBJ2-5; tentatively, D is TRBD1 (5 bases). The source was PBMCs, collected after 24 months of ibrutinib treatment. The CDR3 bases are TGTGCCAGCGAAGACAGTAGAGTCGGGGAGACCCAGTACTTC. It specifies CASEDSRVGETQYF.